Below, one T cell receptor (beta chain) is given with its context. The target antigen is unknown. Among the roughly 110 subjects of the validation cohort, separate from the roughly 670-subject first cohort, were the donors. The record originates from a study of cytomegalovirus exposure and HLA in healthy donors. The table came from immunoSEQ multiplex PCR; TCRdb's copy has only in-frame clones and leaves some out. The table lists 250,000 to 300,000 clones, roughly 85% of them singletons. Germline lookup yields CDR1 SGHRS and CDR2 YFSETQ. CDR3 length: 15 residues. V lost 3 bases, J lost 4 bases, and 17 bases lay in between. Study observations and caveats: Diagnosis of cytomegalovirus status made by the classifier reportedly showed high specificity and sensitivity. Listed as cytomegalovirus-associated were over 150 TCR beta chains.

V gene TRBV5-1 combines with J gene TRBJ2-7; TRBD1 is a possible D gene (7 bases). The receptor was derived from a woman aged 18-29 years in good health and CMV-seronegative. Sample: PBMCs. CDR3 sequence (DNA): TGCGCCAGCAGCTCCGGACAGGAGGGATTATACGAGCAGTACTTC. It codes for CASSSGQEGLYEQYF.